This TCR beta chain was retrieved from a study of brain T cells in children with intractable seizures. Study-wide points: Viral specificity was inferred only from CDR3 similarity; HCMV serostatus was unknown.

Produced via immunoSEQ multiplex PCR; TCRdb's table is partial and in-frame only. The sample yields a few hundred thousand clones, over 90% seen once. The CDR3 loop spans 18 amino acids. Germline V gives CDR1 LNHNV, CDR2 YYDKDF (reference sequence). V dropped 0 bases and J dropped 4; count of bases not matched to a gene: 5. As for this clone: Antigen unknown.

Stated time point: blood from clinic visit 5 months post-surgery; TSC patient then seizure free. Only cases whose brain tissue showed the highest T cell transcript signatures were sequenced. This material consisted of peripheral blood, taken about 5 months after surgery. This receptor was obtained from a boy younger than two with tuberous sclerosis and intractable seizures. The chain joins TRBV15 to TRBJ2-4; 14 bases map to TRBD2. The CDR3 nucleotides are TGTGCCACCAGCAGAGATTTAGGACTAGCGGGGGGAAAAAACATTCAGTACTTC. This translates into CATSRDLGLAGGKNIQYF.